The rows below give T cell receptor beta chains drawn from one sample of a study of T cell repertoires in cytomegalovirus infection. A single record per CDR3 protein comes from TCRdb applying MiXCR to the reads. The sample comprises roughly 860,000 distinct CDR3 sequences, approximately 32% of which are singletons, and roughly 12% rests with the top ten. The antigens for these receptors are not known. The sample here was cultured CD8+ T cells from PBMCs, taken from culture after CMV antigen stimulation. These receptors were collected from a human donor in good health (CMV status not recorded). Some clones in this sample may be carry-over from other donors' samples. Both conserved end residues are part of each CDR3. Fields, in order: V gene, clone size, D gene, J gene, CDR3 DNA, CDR3 protein. A D gene is named only where the DNA matches it firmly. Clone size appears in some rows only: once, few, many, or a class for an expanded clone.

V gene: TRBV27; clone size: few; D gene: NA; J gene: TRBJ1-5; CDR3 DNA: TGTGCCAGCAGTTTATCGATCTTTCAGTCCAATCAGCCCCAGCATTTT; CDR3 protein: CASSLSIFQSNQPQHF
V gene: TRBV7-6; clone size: few; D gene: NA; J gene: TRBJ2-2; CDR3 DNA: TGTGCCAGCAGCCGAAACCCCCGTACTGCGCAGAGCCAGACCGGGGAGCTGTTTTTT; CDR3 protein: CASSRNPRTAQSQTGELFF
V gene: TRBV6-5; clone size: many; D gene: TRBD1; J gene: TRBJ2-3; CDR3 DNA: TGTGCCAGCAGCTGGGACAGGGCGGGTAGCACAGATACGCAGTATTTT; CDR3 protein: CASSWDRAGSTDTQYF
V gene: TRBV7-2; clone size: many; D gene: NA; J gene: TRBJ2-1; CDR3 DNA: TGTGCCAGCAGCTTAAGCGGACCGCCAGGTGAGCAGTTCTTC; CDR3 protein: CASSLSGPPGEQFF
V gene: TRBV10-3; clone size: NA; D gene: TRBD2; J gene: TRBJ2-7; CDR3 DNA: TGTGCCATCAGCAACCTGTTAGCGGGAACCTACGAGCAGTACTTC; CDR3 protein: CAISNLLAGTYEQYF
V gene: TRBV10-2; clone size: NA; D gene: TRBD1; J gene: TRBJ1-2; CDR3 DNA: TGCGCCAGCAGTGAGTCCGGTCCAACAGGGGCGGGTGAAGGCTACACCTTC; CDR3 protein: CASSESGPTGAGEGYTF
V gene: TRBV2; clone size: NA; D gene: NA; J gene: TRBJ2-7; CDR3 DNA: TGTGCCAGCAGTGAATTCGTGGGCAGCTACGAGCAGTACTTC; CDR3 protein: CASSEFVGSYEQYF
V gene: TRBV2; clone size: many; D gene: TRBD2; J gene: TRBJ2-3; CDR3 DNA: TGTGCCAGCAGTGAAGATACTGGACTAGCCACCCCCAATTTT; CDR3 protein: CASSEDTGLATPNF
V gene: TRBV6-1; clone size: many; D gene: NA; J gene: TRBJ1-2; CDR3 DNA: TGTGCCAGCAGCCCGGATCAAACCTCCACCCGGGGGTACACCTTC; CDR3 protein: CASSPDQTSTRGYTF
V gene: TRBV5-1; clone size: few; D gene: NA; J gene: TRBJ1-1; CDR3 DNA: TGCGCCAGCAGCTTGCATACCGGGGTTACTGAAGCTTTCTTT; CDR3 protein: CASSLHTGVTEAFF
V gene: TRBV15; clone size: few; D gene: NA; J gene: TRBJ1-1; CDR3 DNA: TGTGCCACCAGCAAGGGGCTAGGCACTGAAGCTTTCTTT; CDR3 protein: CATSKGLGTEAFF
V gene: TRBV12-3/TRBV12-4; clone size: many; D gene: TRBD2; J gene: TRBJ2-3; CDR3 DNA: TGTGCCAGCAGTTTTTTTGGGGGACTACGCACAGATACGCAGTATTTT; CDR3 protein: CASSFFGGLRTDTQYF
V gene: TRBV12-3/TRBV12-4; clone size: few; D gene: NA; J gene: TRBJ2-4; CDR3 DNA: TGTGCCAGCAGTTCAAAGCCGGGGGACATTCAGTACTTC; CDR3 protein: CASSSKPGDIQYF
V gene: TRBV4-3; clone size: few; D gene: TRBD1; J gene: TRBJ2-3; CDR3 DNA: TGCGCCAGCAGCCAAGTCGTAGCGGGACAGGGGTATACAGATACGCAGTATTTT; CDR3 protein: CASSQVVAGQGYTDTQYF
V gene: TRBV2; clone size: NA; D gene: NA; J gene: TRBJ1-2; CDR3 DNA: TGTGCCAGCAGTGGACAGAAGGGCTACACCTTC; CDR3 protein: CASSGQKGYTF
V gene: TRBV5-4; clone size: NA; D gene: NA; J gene: TRBJ1-1; CDR3 DNA: TGTGCCAGCAGCTTGGAAGGGATGGGCACTGAAGCTTTCTTT; CDR3 protein: CASSLEGMGTEAFF
V gene: TRBV4-2; clone size: few; D gene: NA; J gene: TRBJ2-2; CDR3 DNA: TGTGCCAGCAGCCTCCCCGGTGGGGGTGCCGGGGAGCTGTTTTTT; CDR3 protein: CASSLPGGGAGELFF
V gene: TRBV4-1; clone size: NA; D gene: TRBD2; J gene: TRBJ2-1; CDR3 DNA: TGCGCCAGCAGCCAGGGACTAGCGACCCCCTACAATGAGCAGTTCTTC; CDR3 protein: CASSQGLATPYNEQFF
V gene: TRBV28; clone size: NA; D gene: TRBD2; J gene: TRBJ2-2; CDR3 DNA: TGTGCCAGCAGACCAGCGGGGATGGGCGGGGAGCTGTTTTTT; CDR3 protein: CASRPAGMGGELFF
V gene: TRBV7-3; clone size: NA; D gene: NA; J gene: TRBJ2-5; CDR3 DNA: TGTGCCAGCAGCTTAACGAGTGGGCCGGGAGAGACCCAGTACTTC; CDR3 protein: CASSLTSGPGETQYF
V gene: TRBV2; clone size: few; D gene: NA; J gene: TRBJ1-2; CDR3 DNA: TGTGCCAGCTACGGGGACGGGGACAAAGTGGAAGTGTTGAACTATGGCTACACCTTC; CDR3 protein: CASYGDGDKVEVLNYGYTF
V gene: TRBV6-5; clone size: NA; D gene: TRBD2; J gene: TRBJ2-3; CDR3 DNA: TGTGCCACACGACTGAGCGGGGGGGCGACAGATACGCAGTATTTT; CDR3 protein: CATRLSGGATDTQYF
V gene: TRBV15; clone size: NA; D gene: TRBD2; J gene: TRBJ2-3; CDR3 DNA: TGTGCCACCAGCAGAGGCACGGGGGGGCCCGGAGATACGCAGTATTTT; CDR3 protein: CATSRGTGGPGDTQYF